What follows describes a single T cell receptor (beta chain). This clonotype showed up just a few times. Its recognized antigen is unknown. No base quality values were provided; no much bigger clone lies one nucleotide off. The sequencer listed for this sample is Illumina NovaSeq 6000. TCRalpha and TCRbeta cDNA libraries were constructed by 5'RACE with constant-segment primers, with sample barcodes and unique molecular identifiers being introduced. RNA was extracted from every sample with Trizol reagent. Libraries were amplified in two PCR steps, with a second sample barcode and Illumina TruSeq adapters added in the second step. Libraries were sequenced on an Illumina NovaSeq with 2 x 150 bp paired-end reads. In the source study's methods: With migec v1.2.7, reads were demultiplexed and then collapsed into UMI-guided consensus sequences. Using mixcr v2.1.11, the UMI consensuses were aligned to TRA and TRB V and J templates and assembled into clonotypes. Expanded or contracted clonotypes were those called significant by both edgeR and NoisET, with noise models trained on biological replicates. For edgeR calls, the thresholds were a false discovery rate-adjusted p below 0.01 and a log2 fold-change of 1. PCA with hierarchical clustering of max-normalized trajectories of the 1000 most abundant clonotypes was used as exploratory dynamics analysis. Separately sequenced CD4+ and CD8+ repertoires were used to assign a CD4 or CD8 phenotype to each responding clone. TCRdb reprocessing: public reads trimmed at Q25 with fastp, clones called with MiXCR, in-frame beta chains kept. Rows merge per CDR3 protein into single entries with the most common DNA and genes. TCRdb, not the original authors, processed these V and J calls. In this sample the table shows a few hundred thousand distinct CDR3 sequences, approximately 15% of which occur a single time. The ten largest account for about 20% of the sample.

This specimen comes from a study of T-cell memory formation after mild COVID-19 (dated by TCRdb to the early 2020s). Study-wide context: TCR sequence clusters from the two donors were found to be largely donor specific. Two young, previously healthy adult volunteers, one female and one male, were included in the cohort. In a couple of donors, T-cell clones that expanded and contracted after mild COVID-19 were followed by sequencing TCRalpha and TCRbeta repertoires longitudinally. The full study reports these points: Contracting CD4+ clones were found mainly in CM and EM memory subsets, while CD8+ clones were enriched in EMRA. From day 15 to 85, contracting clones showed balanced CD4/CD8 phenotypes, whereas a second wave of clones that expanded from day 15 to 37 leaned towards CD4+. The study included only a couple of mild cases, and larger cohorts that include severe cases with pre-infection samples were judged to be necessary. The second-wave clones that peaked on day 37 were not confirmed to be SARS-CoV-2 specific. The detection of some responding clones in pre-infection memory suggests that pre-existing cross-reactive memory T cells joined the SARS-CoV-2 response.

The CDR3 covers 11 residues, taking in both the cysteine and the phenylalanine. Left in the record is the CDR3 DNA by itself, 33 bases read in frame from the first base. Looking up the germline V gene yields CDR1 LGHNA and CDR2 YNFKEQ. Trimming takes 0 bases from V and 5 bases from J, and the germline ends sit 1 base apart. Ficoll-Paque density gradient centrifugation was used to isolate PBMCs. Rearrangement joined TRBV4-2 to TRBJ1-1, with no D gene named confidently. The clonotype comes from a man younger than 30 who had mild COVID-19 (a few samples of this study predate the infection). The sample titles of this study are shuffled in the database, so cell type and time point are left out; the donor was told from shared clones. Source material: PBMCs or a T cell subset sorted from them (not recorded which). Here is the DNA: TGTGCCAGCAGCCAAGAAACTGAAGCTTTCTTT. It translates to CASSQETEAFF.